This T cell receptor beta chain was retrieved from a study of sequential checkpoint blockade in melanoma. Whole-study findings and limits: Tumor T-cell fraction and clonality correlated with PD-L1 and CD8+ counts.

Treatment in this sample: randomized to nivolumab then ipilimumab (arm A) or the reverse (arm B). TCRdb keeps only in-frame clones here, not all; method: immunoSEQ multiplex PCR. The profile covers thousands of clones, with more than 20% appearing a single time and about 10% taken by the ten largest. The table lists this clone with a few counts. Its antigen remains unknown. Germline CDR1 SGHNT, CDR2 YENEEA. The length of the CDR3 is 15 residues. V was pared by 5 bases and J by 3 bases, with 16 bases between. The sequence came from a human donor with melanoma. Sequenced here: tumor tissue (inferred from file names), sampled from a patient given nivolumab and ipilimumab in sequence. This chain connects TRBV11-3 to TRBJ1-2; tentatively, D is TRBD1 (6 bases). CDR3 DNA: TGTGCCAGCAGCCGAGGACAGCTAGGGGACTATGGCTACACCTTC. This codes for CASSRGQLGDYGYTF.